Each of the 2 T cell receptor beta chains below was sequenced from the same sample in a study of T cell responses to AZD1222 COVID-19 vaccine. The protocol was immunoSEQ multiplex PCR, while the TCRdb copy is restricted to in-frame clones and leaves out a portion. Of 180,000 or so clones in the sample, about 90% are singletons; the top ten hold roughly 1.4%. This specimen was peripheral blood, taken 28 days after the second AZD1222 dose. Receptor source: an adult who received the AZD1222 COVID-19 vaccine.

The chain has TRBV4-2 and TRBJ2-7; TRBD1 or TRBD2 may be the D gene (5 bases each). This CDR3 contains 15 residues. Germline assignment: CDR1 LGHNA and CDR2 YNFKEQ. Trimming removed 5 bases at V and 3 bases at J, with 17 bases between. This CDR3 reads CASSENPGPYYEQYF. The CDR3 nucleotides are TGTGCCAGCAGCGAGAATCCGGGACCATACTACGAGCAGTACTTC.

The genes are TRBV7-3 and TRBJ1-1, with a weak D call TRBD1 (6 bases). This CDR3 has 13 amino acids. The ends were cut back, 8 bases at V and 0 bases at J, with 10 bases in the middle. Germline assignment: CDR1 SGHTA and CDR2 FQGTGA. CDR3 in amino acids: CASQAGVNTEAFF. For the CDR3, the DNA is TGTGCCAGCCAGGCAGGGGTGAACACTGAAGCTTTCTTT.